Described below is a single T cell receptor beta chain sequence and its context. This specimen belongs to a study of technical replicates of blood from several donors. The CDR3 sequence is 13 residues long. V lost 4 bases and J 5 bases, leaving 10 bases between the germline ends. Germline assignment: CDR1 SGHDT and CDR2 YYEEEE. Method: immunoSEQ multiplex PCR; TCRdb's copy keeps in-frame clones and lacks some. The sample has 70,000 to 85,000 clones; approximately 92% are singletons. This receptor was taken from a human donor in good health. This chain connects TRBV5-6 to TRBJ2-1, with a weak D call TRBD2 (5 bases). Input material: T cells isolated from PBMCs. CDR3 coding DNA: TGTGCCAGCAGCCTCAGGCGGGACAATGAGCAGTTCTTC. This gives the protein CASSLRRDNEQFF.